The 18 T cell receptor beta chains listed next were all sequenced from one sample in a study of blood T cell repertoires in COVID-19. Repertoires were generated with immunoSEQ multiplex PCR, while TCRdb's copy carries only in-frame clones and drops some. The sample lists 56,000 or so clones; roughly 89% were seen once. The source material was peripheral blood. These receptors were taken from a man aged 50-60 years with acute or convalescent COVID-19.

J is TRBJ2-7 and V is TRBV5-1; a weak D match, TRBD1 (5 bases). CDR3 size: 13 residues. Germline V gene lookup returns CDR1 SGHRS and CDR2 YFSETQ. V lost 1 base and J lost 5, with 10 bases in between. The DNA of the CDR3 is TGCGCCAGCAGCTTGCAGGACATCGACGAGCAGTACTTC. As protein: CASSLQDIDEQYF.

This chain links TRBV18 with TRBJ2-3; TRBD2 agrees at 8 bases. The V segment lost 6 bases and the J segment 3 bases; nucleotides outside the gene matches: 8. The length of the CDR3 is 15 residues. In germline, CDR1 is KGHSH, CDR2 LQKENI. The CDR3 DNA sequence: TGTGCCAGCTCCCCCGGGACTAGGCGAACAGATACGCAGTATTTT. Protein product: CASSPGTRRTDTQYF. Complete variable domain (other parts from reference TRBV18 and TRBJ2-3): NAGVMQNPRHLVRRRGQEARLRCSPMKGHSHVYWYRQLPEEGLKFMVYLQKENIIDESGMPKERFSAEFPKEGPSILRIQQVVRGDSAAYFCASSPGTRRTDTQYFGPGTRLTVL.

The rearrangement links TRBV11-2 to TRBJ2-3; a weak D match, TRBD1 (6 bases). Germline CDR1 reads SGHAT; CDR2 reads FQNNGV. V dropped 3 bases and J dropped 1 base, with 8 bases sitting between them. The CDR3 has 14 residues. This chain's CDR3 is CASSLYRGTDTQYF. The CDR3 region has the DNA TGTGCCAGCAGCTTGTACAGGGGCACAGATACGCAGTATTTT.

The chain recombines TRBV18 with TRBJ1-4, with D possibly TRBD1 on 6 matching bases. The CDR3 has 13 residues. Between the trimmed V and J ends, which lost 3 bases and 5 bases, there was a span of 7 bases. Germline loops: CDR1 KGHSH, CDR2 LQKENI. DNA of the CDR3: TGTGCCAGCTCACCCCAGGGGAATGAAAAACTGTTTTTT. This sequence encodes CASSPQGNEKLFF.

This chain uses TRBV4-1 with TRBJ1-2; 8 positions agree with TRBD1. Looked up from germline, CDR1 is MGHRA and CDR2 is YSYEKL. The CDR3 contains 16 residues. V lost 2 bases and J lost 3; bases outside the gene matches: 8. The CDR3 reads CASSQPIPTGDYGYTF. In nucleotides, the CDR3 is TGCGCCAGCAGCCAACCTATCCCGACAGGGGACTATGGCTACACCTTC.

This rearrangement joins TRBV19 to TRBJ1-5; D may be TRBD1 (6 bases). The germline CDR1 and CDR2 sequences are LNHDA and SQIVND (reference sequence). The CDR3 extends over 14 amino acids. The V and J ends lost 3 bases and 1 base respectively, with 7 bases between them. CDR3 region: CASSIQGSNQPQHF. The CDR3 DNA reads as TGTGCCAGTAGTATTCAGGGGAGCAATCAGCCCCAGCATTTT.

This CDR3 is CASSRGKETQYF. DNA for the CDR3: TGTGCCAGCAGCCGGGGCAAAGAGACCCAGTACTTC. This sequence joins TRBV3-1 (or the pseudogene TRBV3-2) and TRBJ2-5; D may be TRBD1 (5 bases). Germline values: CDR1 LGHDT, CDR2 YNNKEL (reference sequence). CDR3 size: 12 residues. Trimming left V 4 bases short and J 3 bases short, with 6 bases between.

Here the CDR3 DNA reads TGTGCCACCAGTGCAGGGGCTAGGGCCACAACCTACGAGCAGTACTTC. This translates into CATSAGARATTYEQYF. This chain joins TRBV24-1 and TRBJ2-7, with a tentative D call TRBD1 (6 bases). From germline, CDR1 is KGHDR and CDR2 SFDVKD. The CDR3 loop spans 16 amino acids. Trimming removed 5 bases at V and 2 bases at J, with 18 bases between.

V usage is TRBV11-2 and J usage is TRBJ1-5; a weak D match, TRBD1 (6 bases). This CDR3 comprises 14 residues. The germline gives CDR1 SGHAT, CDR2 FQNNGV. Trimming stripped 4 bases from V and 7 bases from J, with 14 bases between. This CDR3 reads CASSSETGLQPQHF. The CDR3, as DNA: TGTGCCAGCAGCTCCGAAACAGGGCTCCAGCCCCAGCATTTT.

The CDR3 DNA sequence: TGTGCCAGCAGCTTTACCCTTGGACAGGGGACGAACGAGCAGTACTTC. This translates into CASSFTLGQGTNEQYF. The V call is TRBV5-6, the J call TRBJ2-7; TRBD1 agrees at 9 bases. This CDR3 is 16 amino acids long. Trimming took 2 bases from V and 5 from J; bases not matched to a gene: 11. Germline assignment: CDR1 SGHDT and CDR2 YYEEEE.

V gene TRBV11-3 combines with J gene TRBJ2-5; TRBD1 matches 9 bases. The V segment lost 6 bases and the J segment 5 bases; nucleotides outside the gene matches: 4. The germline gives CDR1 SGHNT, CDR2 YENEEA. The CDR3 spans 13 residues. The CDR3 protein is CASSWDREETQYF. CDR3 coding DNA: TGTGCCAGCAGTTGGGACAGGGAGGAGACCCAGTACTTC.

The chain recombines TRBV6-2 or TRBV6-3 with TRBJ2-7; maybe TRBD2 (5 bases). Germline V gene sequence: CDR1 MNHEY, CDR2 SVGEGT. CDR3 length: 13 residues. V lost 5 bases, J lost 3 bases, and 11 bases lay in between. The CDR3 bases are TGTGCCAGCAGTCACCCTCGGGGCTACGAGCAGTACTTC. Translated: CASSHPRGYEQYF.

The CDR3 here is CASSPDSSGQETQYF. CDR3 in DNA: TGTGCCAGCTCGCCCGATTCTAGCGGCCAAGAGACCCAGTACTTC. The V and J genes are TRBV18 and TRBJ2-5; 7 bases are a match to TRBD2. V was pared by 6 bases and J by 1 base, with 8 bases of the junction left unmatched. This CDR3 has 15 amino acids. CDR1 is KGHSH, CDR2 LQKENI, per germline.

The rearrangement joins TRBV5-1 to TRBJ2-3; D is ambiguous. Germline values: CDR1 SGHRS, CDR2 YFSETQ. V lost 7 bases to trimming and J lost 1 base, with 10 bases between them. This CDR3 has 13 residues. The CDR3 here is CASFPPGTDTQYF. CDR3 bases: TGCGCCAGCTTCCCCCCAGGCACAGATACGCAGTATTTT.

The V gene is TRBV18, the J gene TRBJ2-2; 12 nucleotides line up with TRBD1. In germline, CDR1 is KGHSH, CDR2 LQKENI. The CDR3 runs 19 residues. Losses at the gene ends were 3 bases for V and 4 bases for J; bases not matched to a gene: 12. The CDR3 spells CASSPSQLGQGAPTGELFF. The CDR3 DNA reads as TGTGCCAGCTCACCTTCCCAACTGGGACAGGGGGCGCCCACCGGGGAGCTGTTTTTT.

This chain links TRBV7-9 with TRBJ2-7, with a possible D match to TRBD2 (6 bases). In germline, CDR1 is SEHNR, CDR2 FQNEAQ (reference sequence). Trimming left V 8 bases short and J 0 bases short, with 14 bases between. The CDR3 consists of 14 residues. This chain's CDR3 is CASGGDGSSYEQYF. The CDR3 nucleotides read TGTGCCAGCGGCGGGGACGGTAGCTCCTACGAGCAGTACTTC.

The rearrangement uses TRBV10-2 and TRBJ1-2, with 9 bases fitting TRBD1. The CDR3 has 15 residues. Trimming took 6 bases from V and 5 from J; bases not matched to a gene: 10. Germline V gene lookup returns CDR1 WSHSY and CDR2 SAAADI. In DNA, the CDR3 is TGCGCCAGCAGGGAACAGGGGGCTTTAGGGTATGGCTACACCTTC. Amino acids: CASREQGALGYGYTF.

The CDR3 DNA reads TGCGCCAGCAGAGGGACAGGGGGCGTCATTGATCGGTTCGTGGTCACCGGGGAGCTGTTTTTT. Its translation: CASRGTGGVIDRFVVTGELFF. This chain uses TRBV4-1 with TRBJ2-2; TRBD1 matches 12 bases. V trimming: 6 bases; J trimming: 4 bases; junction bases outside the gene matches: 21. The CDR3 consists of 21 residues. CDR1 is MGHRA, CDR2 YSYEKL, per germline.